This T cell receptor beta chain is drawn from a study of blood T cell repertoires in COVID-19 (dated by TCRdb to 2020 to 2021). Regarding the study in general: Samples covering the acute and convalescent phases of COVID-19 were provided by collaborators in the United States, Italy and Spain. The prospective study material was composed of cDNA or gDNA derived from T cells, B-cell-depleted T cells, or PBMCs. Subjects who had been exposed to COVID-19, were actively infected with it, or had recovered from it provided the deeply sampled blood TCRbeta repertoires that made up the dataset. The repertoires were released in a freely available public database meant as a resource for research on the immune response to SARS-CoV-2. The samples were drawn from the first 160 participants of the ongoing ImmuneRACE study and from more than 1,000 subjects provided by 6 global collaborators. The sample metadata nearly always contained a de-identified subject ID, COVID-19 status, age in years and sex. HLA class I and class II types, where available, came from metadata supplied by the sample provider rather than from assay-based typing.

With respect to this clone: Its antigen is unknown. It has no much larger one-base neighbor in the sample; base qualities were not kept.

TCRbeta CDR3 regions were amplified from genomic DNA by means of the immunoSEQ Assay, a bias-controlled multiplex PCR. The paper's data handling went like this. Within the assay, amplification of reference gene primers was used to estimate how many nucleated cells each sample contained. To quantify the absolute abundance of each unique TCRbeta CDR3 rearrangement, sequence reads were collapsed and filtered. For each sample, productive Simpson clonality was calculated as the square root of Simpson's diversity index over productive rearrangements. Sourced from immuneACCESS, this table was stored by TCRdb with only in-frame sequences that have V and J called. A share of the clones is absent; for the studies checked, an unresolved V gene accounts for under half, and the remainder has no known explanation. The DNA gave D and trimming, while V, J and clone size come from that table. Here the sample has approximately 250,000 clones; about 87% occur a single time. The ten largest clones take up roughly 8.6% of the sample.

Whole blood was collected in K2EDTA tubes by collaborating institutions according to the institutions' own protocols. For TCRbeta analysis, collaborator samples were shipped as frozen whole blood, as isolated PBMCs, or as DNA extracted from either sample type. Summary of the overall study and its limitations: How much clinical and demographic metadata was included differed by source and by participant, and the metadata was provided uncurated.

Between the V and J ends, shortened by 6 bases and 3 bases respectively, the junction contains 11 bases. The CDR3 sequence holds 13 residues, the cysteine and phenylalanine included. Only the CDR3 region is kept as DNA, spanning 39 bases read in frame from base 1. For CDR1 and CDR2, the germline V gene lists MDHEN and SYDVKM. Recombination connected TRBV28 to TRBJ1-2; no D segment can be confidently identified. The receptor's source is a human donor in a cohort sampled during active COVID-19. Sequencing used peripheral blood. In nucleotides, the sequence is TGTGCCAGCAGCCCTAGTAATGACTATGGCTACACCTTC. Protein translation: CASSPSNDYGYTF.